A selection of T cell receptor beta chains follows, all from one sample in a study of blood T cells in healthy people across ages. TCRdb fed the 5' RACE reads into MiXCR, producing one record per CDR3 protein. The table records about 580,000 distinct CDR3 sequences, under 55% of them present only once. The specimen was blood. These receptor sequences come from an older man in good health. Both conserved end residues are trimmed from each CDR3. The D gene is left open where the match is weak.

J	V	D	CDR3
TRBJ2-2	TRBV7-9	TRBD1	ASSSDRGGTGELF
TRBJ2-1	TRBV10-3	-	AISERQTSKDEQF
TRBJ2-1	TRBV14	TRBD1	ASSAQTGTALSPYNEQF
-	TRBV9	TRBD2	ASSLGTSEQETQF
TRBJ2-3	TRBV20-1	-	SGRPSFTDTQY
TRBJ2-3	TRBV28	TRBD2	ASSGGTSTQY
TRBJ2-7	TRBV5-1	TRBD2	ASSSRTSLGSEQY
TRBJ2-2	TRBV6-5	-	ASRTLGGWELF
TRBJ2-6	TRBV6-5	-	ASSYSRIGVSGANVLT
TRBJ2-5	TRBV18	-	ASSPGDGSGTQY
TRBJ2-3	TRBV27	-	TSSSEWGKEY
TRBJ2-1	TRBV20-1	TRBD2	SARDARSGRAAEQF
TRBJ2-3	TRBV10-3	-	AISGVTRTDTQY
TRBJ2-1	TRBV11-2	-	ASSPRDKNNEQF
-	TRBV6-1	TRBD1	PSTTVGQGVHIQY
TRBJ2-4	TRBV9	TRBD1	ATIGTGVALAKNIQY
TRBJ2-1	TRBV6-6	-	ASSRNQGSSYNEQF
TRBJ2-3	TRBV21-1	-	ASSKTERLAGCTDTQY
TRBJ2-3	TRBV20-1	TRBD2	SARDGLAGGWGDTQY
TRBJ2-7	TRBV27	-	ASSLKGKSTYEQY
TRBJ2-5	TRBV5-6	-	ASSLGTVEETQY
TRBJ1-4	TRBV20-1	-	SATPDGHEKLF
TRBJ2-7	TRBV29-1	-	SARAGIDSYEQY
-	TRBV5-1	TRBD2	ASSQTGTSGRKSRYEQY
TRBJ2-5	TRBV20-1	TRBD2	SARWGGQETQY
TRBJ1-2	TRBV6-2/TRBV6-3	-	ASLNDGSNYGYT
TRBJ1-2	TRBV3-1	-	ASTAGEARGYT
TRBJ2-7	TRBV28	TRBD2	ASSLSGNPSYEQY
TRBJ1-2	TRBV25-1	TRBD1	ASSSQGYGYGYT
TRBJ1-6	TRBV6-5	-	ASSSGNSPLH
TRBJ2-1	TRBV29-1	-	SVEGSNEQF
TRBJ1-5	TRBV21-1	-	ASRKVGLPTNQPQH
TRBJ2-7	TRBV5-1	-	ASNTNGGEQY
TRBJ2-7	TRBV27	TRBD2	ASSLGTSGIYEQY
TRBJ2-5	TRBV15	TRBD1	ATSSKDRVVEETQY
TRBJ2-5	TRBV20-1	TRBD2	SASGGRLGTQY
TRBJ1-1	TRBV6-6	-	ASSVPDGTEAF
TRBJ2-3	TRBV6-6	TRBD2	ASSYGGREDTQY
TRBJ2-5	TRBV9	TRBD2	ASSGRLAEYQETQY
TRBJ2-5	TRBV24-1	-	ATSVLHEQY
TRBJ2-5	TRBV20-1	TRBD2	SATLAGGQETQY
-	TRBV12-3/TRBV12-4	-	ASSFGGLYEQY
TRBJ1-3	TRBV4-2	-	ASSQRGRDSGNTIY
TRBJ2-7	TRBV7-2	-	ASSPQVWYEQY
TRBJ1-2	TRBV28	-	ASSFLQGGYT
TRBJ2-2	TRBV5-1	-	ASRGEVDTGELF
TRBJ1-2	TRBV7-9	TRBD1	ASSFSGGTAHGYT
TRBJ1-2	TRBV29-1	TRBD1	SVEKTGQNYGYT
TRBJ2-3	TRBV5-1	TRBD2	ASGTTSGTDTQY
TRBJ2-6	TRBV29-1	-	SVEMRHGDSGANVLT
TRBJ1-5	TRBV30	-	AWRKGNQPQH
TRBJ2-5	TRBV7-2	-	ASSSSSWETQY
TRBJ2-1	TRBV20-1	-	SARRSTQVHNEQF
TRBJ2-7	TRBV20-1	-	SATRGTYEQY